This T cell receptor (beta chain) was found in a study of early T cells in non-severe SARS-CoV-2 infection. At the level of the study: Unsorted whole blood bulk RNA was sequenced, with unpaired chains.

TCRdb passed the 5' RACE reads through MiXCR, listing each CDR3 protein once. The repertoire has 25,000 to 30,000 distinct CDR3 sequences, approximately 6% of them found once; the top ten carry 34%. The V gene's germline CDR1 is SQVTM and CDR2 ANQGSEA. The CDR3 covers 16 residues. J was trimmed by 6 bases and V by 5 bases; bases with no gene match: 16. This clonotype was seen a few times. This chain joins TRBV29-1 and TRBJ2-3; TRBD2 aligns across 8 bases. Sequencing used whole blood, obtained at baseline. This TCR was recovered from an adult who was a healthcare worker with PCR-confirmed SARS-CoV-2 infection or an uninfected control (not recorded which). Here the CDR3 reads CSVRTLGGGSLDTQYF. For the CDR3, the DNA is TGCAGCGTTCGGACCCTCGGCGGGGGGTCCCTTGATACGCAGTATTTT.